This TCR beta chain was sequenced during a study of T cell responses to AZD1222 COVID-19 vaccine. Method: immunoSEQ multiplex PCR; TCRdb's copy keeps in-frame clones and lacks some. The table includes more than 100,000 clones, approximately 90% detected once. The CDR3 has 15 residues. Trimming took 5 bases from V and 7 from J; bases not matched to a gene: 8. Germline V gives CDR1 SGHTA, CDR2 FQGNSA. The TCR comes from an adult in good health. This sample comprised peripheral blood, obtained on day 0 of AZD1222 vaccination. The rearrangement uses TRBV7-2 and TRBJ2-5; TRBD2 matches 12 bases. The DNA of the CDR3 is TGTGCCAGCAGCCTACTAGCGGGGGGAAAGGCGACCCAGTACTTC. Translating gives CASSLLAGGKATQYF.